The source of this T cell receptor beta chain is a study of T-cell reconstitution after alpha-beta-depleted transplantation in children. Unique molecular identifiers were used to barcode this TCRbeta library. TCRdb recomputed calls from the PCR reads with MiXCR, one row per CDR3 protein. The sample consists of about 600,000 distinct CDR3 sequences, about 10% of them appearing once. V lost 0 bases and J lost 4; bases outside the gene matches: 3. The CDR3 consists of 16 residues. CDR1 is LNHNV, CDR2 YYDKDF, per germline (reference sequence). This specimen consisted of PBMCs from the stem cell graft donor, obtained from the stem cell graft. The chain employs TRBV15 and TRBJ1-4, with 9 positions matching TRBD1. The sequence was collected from a human donor who donated a stem cell graft to a child with acute myeloid leukemia. The CDR3 DNA is TGTGCCACCAGCAGAGACCGACAGGGGGTTAATGAAAAACTGTTTTTT. Translation: CATSRDRQGVNEKLFF.